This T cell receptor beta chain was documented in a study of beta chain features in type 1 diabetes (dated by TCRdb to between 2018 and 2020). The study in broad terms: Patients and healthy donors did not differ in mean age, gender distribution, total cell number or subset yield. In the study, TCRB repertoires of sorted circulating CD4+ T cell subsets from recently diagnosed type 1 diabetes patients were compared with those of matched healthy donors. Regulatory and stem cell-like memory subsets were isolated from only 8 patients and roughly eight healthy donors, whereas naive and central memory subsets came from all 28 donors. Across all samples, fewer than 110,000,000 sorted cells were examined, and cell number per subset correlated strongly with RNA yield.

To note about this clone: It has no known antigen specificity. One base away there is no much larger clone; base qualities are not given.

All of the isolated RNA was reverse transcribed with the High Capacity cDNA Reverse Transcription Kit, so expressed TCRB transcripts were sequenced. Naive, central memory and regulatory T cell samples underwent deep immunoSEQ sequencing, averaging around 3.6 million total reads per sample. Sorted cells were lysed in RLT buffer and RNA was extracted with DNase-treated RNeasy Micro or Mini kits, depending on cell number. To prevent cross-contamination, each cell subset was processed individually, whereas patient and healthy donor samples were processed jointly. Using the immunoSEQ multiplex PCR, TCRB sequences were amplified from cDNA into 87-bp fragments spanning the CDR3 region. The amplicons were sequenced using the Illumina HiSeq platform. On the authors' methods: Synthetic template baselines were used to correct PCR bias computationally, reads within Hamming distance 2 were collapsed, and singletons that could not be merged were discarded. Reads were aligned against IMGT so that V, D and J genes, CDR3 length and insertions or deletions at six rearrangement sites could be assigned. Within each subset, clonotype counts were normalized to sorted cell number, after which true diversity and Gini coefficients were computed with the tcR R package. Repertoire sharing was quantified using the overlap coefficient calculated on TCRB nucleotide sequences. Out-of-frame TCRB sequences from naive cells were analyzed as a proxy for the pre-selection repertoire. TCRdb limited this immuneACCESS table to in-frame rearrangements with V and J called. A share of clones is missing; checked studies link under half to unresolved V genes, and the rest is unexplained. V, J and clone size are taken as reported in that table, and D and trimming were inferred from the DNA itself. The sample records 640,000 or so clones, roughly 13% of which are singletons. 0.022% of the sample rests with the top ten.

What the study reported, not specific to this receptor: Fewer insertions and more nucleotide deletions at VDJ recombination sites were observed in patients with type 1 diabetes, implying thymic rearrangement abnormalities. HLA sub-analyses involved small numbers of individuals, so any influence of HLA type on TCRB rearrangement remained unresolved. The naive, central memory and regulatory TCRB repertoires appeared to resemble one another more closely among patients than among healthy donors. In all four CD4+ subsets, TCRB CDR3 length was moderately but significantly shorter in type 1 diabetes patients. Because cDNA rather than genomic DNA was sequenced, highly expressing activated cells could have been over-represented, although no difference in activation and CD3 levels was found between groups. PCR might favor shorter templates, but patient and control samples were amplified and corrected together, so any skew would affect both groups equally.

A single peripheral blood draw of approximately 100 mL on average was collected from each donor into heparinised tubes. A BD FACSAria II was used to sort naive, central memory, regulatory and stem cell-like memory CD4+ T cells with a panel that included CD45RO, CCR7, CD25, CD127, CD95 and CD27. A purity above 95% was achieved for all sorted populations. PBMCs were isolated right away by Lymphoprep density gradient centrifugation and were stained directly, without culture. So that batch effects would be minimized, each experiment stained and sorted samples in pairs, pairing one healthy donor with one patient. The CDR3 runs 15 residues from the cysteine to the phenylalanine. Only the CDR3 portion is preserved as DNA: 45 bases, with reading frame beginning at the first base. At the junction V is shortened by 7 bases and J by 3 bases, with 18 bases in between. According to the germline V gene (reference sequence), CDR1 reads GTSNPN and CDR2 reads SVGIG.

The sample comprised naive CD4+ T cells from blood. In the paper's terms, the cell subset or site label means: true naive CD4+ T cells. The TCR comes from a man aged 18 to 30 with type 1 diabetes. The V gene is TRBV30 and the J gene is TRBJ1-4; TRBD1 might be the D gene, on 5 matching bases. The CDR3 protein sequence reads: CASEVGGPANEKLFF. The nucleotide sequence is TGTGCCTCGGAGGTGGGGGGACCGGCTAATGAAAAACTGTTTTTT.